This T cell receptor beta chain derives from a study of T-cell reconstitution after alpha-beta-depleted transplantation in children. Study-level results: Several hundred expanded graft clones reportedly were the source of alpha-beta T cells about two months after transplant.

A note on this clonotype: Its antigen is not known.

A TCRbeta library incorporating unique molecular identifiers was prepared. TCRdb re-called the PCR reads with MiXCR, one entry per CDR3 protein. The repertoire includes about a million distinct CDR3 sequences, around 30% of them detected once, and roughly 31% sits in the top ten. Trimming took 12 bases from V and 4 from J; bases not matched to a gene: 22. CDR1 and CDR2 from the germline V gene are KGHDR and SFDVKD. This CDR3 has 17 amino acids. This sample comprised PBMCs, mostly from graft donor cells, obtained 360 days after TCRalphabeta/CD19-depleted stem cell transplant. V is TRBV24-1 and J is TRBJ2-7, with 8 bases that match TRBD2. The receptor was derived from a boy less than two years old who had a stem cell transplant for SCID, so the T cells may come from the graft donor. The CDR3 loop is CAPPCLRGDLLAYEQYF. CDR3 coding DNA: TGTGCCCCCCCCTGCTTGCGGGGGGACCTCCTCGCGTACGAGCAGTACTTC.